Following are 23 T cell receptor beta chains from one sample sequenced in a study of tumor-infiltrating lymphocytes in oesophageal squamous cell carcinoma. MiXCR, applied by TCRdb to the PCR reads, yields one record per CDR3 protein. The sample holds 15,000 to 20,000 distinct CDR3 sequences, approximately 45% seen once. Source material: normal esophageal tissue next to the tumor. The origin of the receptors is a female donor with esophageal squamous cell carcinoma.

This clonotype is categorized as medium-sized. This sequence joins TRBV27 and TRBJ2-5, with D tentatively TRBD1 (6 bases). Per germline, CDR1 MNHEY and CDR2 SMNVEV (reference sequence). Trimming left V 5 bases short and J 4 bases short, with 20 bases between. CDR3 size: 16 residues. For the CDR3, the DNA is TGTGCCAGCAGTCCCCCGGCCTTTCAGGGGAGAGAGACCCAGTACTTC. Residues: CASSPPAFQGRETQYF.

The gene calls are TRBV2 and TRBJ1-4; 7 bases map to TRBD1. V was clipped by 1 base and J by 0 bases; unmatched bases: 8. The CDR3 is 18 residues long. Germline loops: CDR1 SNHLY, CDR2 FYNNEI. The CDR3 DNA is TGTGCCAGCAGTGAAGTGGGAGGGGGCCTAGCAACTAATGAAAAACTGTTTTTT. As protein: CASSEVGGGLATNEKLFF.

This clonotype was observed at least ten times. The chain uses TRBV10-3 and TRBJ2-7; 9 nucleotides match TRBD1. V trimming: 0 bases; J trimming: 6 bases; junction bases outside the gene matches: 6. Germline V lookup: CDR1 ENHRY, CDR2 SYGVKD. There are 15 residues in the CDR3. Written as DNA, the CDR3 is TGTGCCATCAGTGAGTCGAGGGACAGGGCCCGCGAGCAGTACTTC. It translates to CAISESRDRAREQYF.

The table lists this clonotype with a few counts. The chain combines TRBV28 with TRBJ2-6; no clear D gene. CDR1 and CDR2 (germline): MDHEN, SYDVKM. Deletions cut 4 bases from V and 2 bases from J, with 9 bases between. The CDR3 length is 15 residues. The CDR3 reads CASSSTKPGANVLTF. CDR3 bases: TGTGCCAGCAGTTCAACAAAGCCTGGGGCCAACGTCCTGACTTTC.

By share of the sample, this clonotype is medium-sized. The junction does not match germline at one end; this may be a read error. This sequence joins TRBV7-7 and TRBJ2-1; perhaps TRBD2 as D (5 bases). The CDR3 is made up of 17 amino acids. The germline gives CDR1 SSHAT, CDR2 FNYEAQ (reference sequence). The CDR3 DNA is TGTGCTAGCAGTAACGGGGTCCTGCAGAGCTCCTACAATGAGCAGTTCTTC. Translation gives CASSNGVLQSSYNEQFF.

This clonotype has a handful of counts. The CDR3 sequence: CASSLTSGGRGEQFF. The CDR3 DNA reads as TGTGCCAGCAGCCTCACTAGCGGGGGGCGGGGTGAGCAGTTCTTC. The chain is built from TRBV28 and TRBJ2-1; 12 bases are a match to TRBD2. This CDR3 is built from 15 residues. The germline CDR1 and CDR2 sequences are MDHEN and SYDVKM. The V segment lost 6 bases and the J segment 9 bases; nucleotides outside the gene matches: 9.

Comments on this clonotype: One base away lies a much larger clone, so this may be a sequencing read error. The V gene is TRBV11-2, the J gene TRBJ2-1, with TRBD2 as a possible D gene (5 bases). The J call may be wrong; the DNA end is better matched by TRBJ2-7. This CDR3 has 14 amino acids. Germline CDR1 reads SGHAT; CDR2 reads FQNNGV. The CDR3 here is CASIDIRSGNEQYF. In DNA form, the CDR3 reads TGTGCCAGCATCGATATCCGTTCGGGGAATGAGCAGTACTTC.

This clonotype was seen a handful of times. The chain uses TRBV7-4 and TRBJ2-3; TRBD2 agrees at 12 bases. Germline V lookup: CDR1 SGHVT, CDR2 SQSDAQ. V trimming: 5 bases; J trimming: 4 bases; junction bases outside the gene matches: 7. This CDR3 region has 16 residues. The CDR3 protein is CASSTRLAGAADTQYF. The CDR3 nucleotides are TGTGCCAGCAGCACTAGACTAGCGGGAGCGGCAGATACGCAGTATTTT.

Note on this clonotype: A single base separates this from a much larger clone, so it may be a read error. The rearrangement links TRBV20-1 to TRBJ2-5; 9 bases map to TRBD2. Germline V gene sequence: CDR1 DFQATT, CDR2 SNEGSKA (reference sequence). Trimming took 1 base from V and 11 from J; bases not matched to a gene: 14. CDR3 length: 15 amino acids. As DNA, the CDR3 is TGCAGTGCTAGAGTGCGGGAGGGACTTAGCAATGAGCAGTACTTC. It codes for CSARVREGLSNEQYF.

This clonotype was counted between two and nine times. This sequence joins TRBV12-3 or TRBV12-4 and TRBJ2-1; D is ambiguous. The CDR3 sequence is 11 residues long. V lost 2 bases, J lost 10 bases, and 6 bases lay in between. In DNA form, the CDR3 reads TGTGCCAGCAGTTTATCTAGGGAGCAGTTCTTC. Translated: CASSLSREQFF.

This chain links TRBV7-2 with TRBJ2-3; 9 bases match TRBD2. J lost 6 bases, V lost 5 bases, and 12 bases had no gene match. There are 16 residues in the CDR3. CDR1 is SGHTA and CDR2 is FQGNSA in the germline V gene. CDR3 in amino acids: CASSKGEAGGRDTQYF. The CDR3 DNA reads as TGTGCCAGCAGCAAGGGAGAAGCGGGAGGCAGGGATACGCAGTATTTT.

This clonotype was recorded a few times. The chain recombines TRBV7-4 with TRBJ2-5, with D perhaps TRBD1 or TRBD2 (5 bases each). Germline CDR1 and CDR2: SGHVT and SQSDAQ. The CDR3 is made up of 14 amino acids. Deletions cut 3 bases from V and 4 bases from J, with 12 bases between. The CDR3 bases are TGTGCCAGCAGCTTGAGGGACGGCGGAGAGACCCAGTACTTC. Protein: CASSLRDGGETQYF.

The chain recombines TRBV5-1 with TRBJ2-2; D perhaps matches TRBD2 (6 bases). The germline V and J ends were trimmed by 0 bases and 3 bases, with 6 bases remaining between them. The CDR3 spans 14 residues. Germline V gives CDR1 SGHRS, CDR2 YFSETQ. The CDR3 region has the DNA TGCGCCAGCAGCTTGGGACTAGACACCGGGGAGCTGTTTTTT. As protein: CASSLGLDTGELFF.

This sequence joins TRBV7-8 and TRBJ2-7; D not resolved. This CDR3 comprises 14 residues. V was cut by 1 base and J by 1 base, with 8 bases left in between. Germline V CDR1 and CDR2: SGHVS, FQNEAQ. The CDR3 loop is CASSLEGKSYEQYF. In nucleotides, the CDR3 is TGTGCCAGCAGCTTAGAGGGCAAGTCCTACGAGCAGTACTTC.

On this clonotype: The conserved phenylalanine or tryptophan is not found at the CDR3 terminus, so this likely reflects a read error. The limits of the CDR3 on the DNA are not certain, so only TCRdb's listed CDR3 is given. This chain joins TRBV6-5 and TRBJ2-3; TRBD1, the D gene given by the table, was not confirmed from the DNA. CDR1 and CDR2 from the germline V gene are MNHEY and SVGAGI. Termini included, the CDR3 measures 16 amino acids. The CDR3 protein is CASGNPGTLYGYTFGS.

The V call is TRBV7-2, the J call TRBJ2-5; D is unresolved. V lost 2 bases and J 11 bases, leaving 15 bases between the germline ends. The length of the CDR3 is 13 residues. Per germline, CDR1 SGHTA and CDR2 FQGNSA. The CDR3 sequence is CASSLNPRREQYF. The CDR3 bases are TGTGCCAGCAGCTTAAACCCTCGGAGAGAGCAGTACTTC.

This clonotype turned up a few times. The CDR3, as DNA: TGTGCCAGCAGCCCTGTGGGAGCGGAGCAGTTCTTC. Protein product: CASSPVGAEQFF. This sequence joins TRBV7-6 and TRBJ2-1, with TRBD2 as a possible D gene (5 bases). Trimming stripped 5 bases from V and 10 bases from J, with 12 bases between. The CDR3 extends over 12 amino acids. The germline V gene has CDR1 SGHVS and CDR2 FNYEAQ.

The genes are TRBV18 and TRBJ2-3, with 7 bases that match TRBD2. J was trimmed by 3 bases and V by 0 bases; bases with no gene match: 3. This CDR3 region has 15 residues. CDR1 and CDR2 (germline): KGHSH, LQKENI. CDR3 residues: CASSPPGGSTDTQYF. CDR3 bases: TGTGCCAGCTCACCACCGGGCGGGAGTACAGATACGCAGTATTTT.

The chain's CDR3 is CASSGSSQYF. The CDR3 DNA is TGTGCCAGTAGCGGGAGTTCCCAGTACTTC. The rearrangement joins TRBV28 to TRBJ2-5; 9 positions match TRBD2. Looked up from germline, CDR1 is MDHEN and CDR2 is SYDVKM. This CDR3 is 10 amino acids long. Unmatched junction bases numbered 2, after V lost 9 bases and J lost 9 bases.

This clonotype was recorded many times. The genes are TRBV7-8 and TRBJ2-5, with D perhaps being TRBD1 or TRBD2 (5 bases each). V lost 5 bases to trimming and J lost 5 bases, with 15 bases between them. Germline assignment: CDR1 SGHVS and CDR2 FQNEAQ. The CDR3 length is 14 residues. CDR3 residues: CASSPGTGRETQYF. CDR3 DNA: TGTGCCAGCAGCCCCGGGACCGGAAGGGAGACCCAGTACTTC.

In nucleotides, the CDR3 is TGTGCCAGCAGCCTTGCGGGGGGAGGTTACGAGCAGTACTTC. Amino acids: CASSLAGGGYEQYF. The chain employs TRBV11-2 and TRBJ2-1, with TRBD2 matching 8 bases. Near its end, the DNA agrees better with TRBJ2-7, so the J call may be wrong. The CDR3 runs to 14 residues. Germline V gene sequence: CDR1 SGHAT, CDR2 FQNNGV.

Sample share makes this clonotype medium-sized. This chain connects TRBV7-9 to TRBJ2-7, with D maybe TRBD1 (6 bases). The CDR3 extends over 12 amino acids. Germline CDR1 reads SEHNR; CDR2 reads FQNEAQ (reference sequence). V lost 10 bases and J lost 2, with 12 bases in between. CDR3 amino acids: CATRDTPYEQYF. The CDR3 bases are TGTGCCACCCGGGACACCCCCTACGAGCAGTACTTC. Full variable domain (outside the CDR3, taken from reference TRBV7-9 and TRBJ2-7): DTGVSQNPRHKITKRGQNVTFRCDPISEHNRLYWYRQTLGQGPEFLTYFQNEAQLEKSRLLSDRFSAERPKGSFSTLEIQRTEQGDSAMYLCATRDTPYEQYFGPGTRLTVT.

This clonotype was observed at least ten times. V usage is TRBV5-1 and J usage is TRBJ2-7; 11 nucleotides line up with TRBD1. The trim removed 5 bases at V and 0 bases at J, leaving 7 bases unmatched. The germline V gene has CDR1 SGHRS and CDR2 YFSETQ. CDR3 length equals 16 residues. The CDR3 DNA sequence: TGCGCCAGCAGTCAAAGGACAGGGGGCGGCTCCTACGAGCAGTACTTC. This codes for CASSQRTGGGSYEQYF.